The present T cell receptor (beta chain) was sequenced within a study of cytomegalovirus exposure and HLA in healthy donors. Across the whole study: The use of the same platform for the 100 to 150 validation repertoires and the approximately 690 first-cohort repertoires was reported by a later analysis. Findings of the study overall: Cytomegalovirus association was listed for 170 or so TCR beta chains. Most TCR sequences were rare, but some public TCRs occurred in many donors. TCR clusters originating in the first cohort tended to co-occur in the 120 validation repertoires, according to a later analysis.

Clones were sequenced by immunoSEQ multiplex PCR, and TCRdb holds only the in-frame ones, with some missing. The sample includes 190,000 or so clones, 80% to 85% of them seen just once. Germline V gives CDR1 SNHLY, CDR2 FYNNEI. This CDR3 is built from 15 residues. The V end was cut by 3 bases, the J end by 1 base, with 11 bases between. This clone came up once. Its antigen is as yet unknown. This receptor was taken from a woman aged 18-29 years in good health and CMV-seropositive. The chain combines TRBV2 with TRBJ2-3; maybe TRBD2 (5 bases). Input material: PBMCs. The CDR3, as DNA: TGTGCCAGCAGTGACCTGGAGGCGGGCACAGATACGCAGTATTTT. Translation gives CASSDLEAGTDTQYF.